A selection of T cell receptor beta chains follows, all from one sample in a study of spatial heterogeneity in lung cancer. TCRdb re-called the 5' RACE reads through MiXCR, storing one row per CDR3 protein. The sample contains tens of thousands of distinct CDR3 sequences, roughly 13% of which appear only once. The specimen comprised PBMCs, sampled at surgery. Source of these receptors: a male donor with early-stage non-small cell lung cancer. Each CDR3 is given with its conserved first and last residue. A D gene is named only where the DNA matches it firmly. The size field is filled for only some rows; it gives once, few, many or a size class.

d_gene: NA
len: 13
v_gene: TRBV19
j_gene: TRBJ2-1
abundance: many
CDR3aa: CASSKDRDYEQFF
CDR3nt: TGTGCCAGTAGTAAAGACAGGGACTATGAGCAGTTCTTC

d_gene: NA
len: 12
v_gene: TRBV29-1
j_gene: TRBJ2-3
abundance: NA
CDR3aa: CSARDSTDTQYF
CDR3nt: TGCAGCGCCCGGGACAGCACAGATACGCAGTATTTT

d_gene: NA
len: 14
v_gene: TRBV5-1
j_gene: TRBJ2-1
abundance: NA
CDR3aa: CASSLYSFYNEQFF
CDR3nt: TGCGCCAGCAGCTTATACAGTTTCTACAATGAGCAGTTCTTC

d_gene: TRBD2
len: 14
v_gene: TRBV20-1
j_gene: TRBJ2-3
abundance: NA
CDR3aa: CGAGKVGSTDTQYF
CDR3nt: TGTGGAGCGGGGAAAGTTGGGAGCACAGATACGCAGTATTTT

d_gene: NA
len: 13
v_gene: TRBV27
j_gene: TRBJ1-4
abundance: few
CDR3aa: CASAFGTNEKLFF
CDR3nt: TGTGCCAGTGCTTTTGGTACTAATGAAAAACTGTTTTTT

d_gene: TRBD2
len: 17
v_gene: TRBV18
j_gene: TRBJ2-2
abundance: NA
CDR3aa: CASSPLLAGVGTGELFF
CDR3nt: TGTGCCAGCTCACCTCTACTAGCGGGAGTCGGCACCGGGGAGCTGTTTTTT

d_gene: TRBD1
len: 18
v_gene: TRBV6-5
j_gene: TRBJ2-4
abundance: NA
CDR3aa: CASSYSIGTVLAKNIQYF
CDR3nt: TGTGCCAGCAGTTACTCGATAGGGACAGTACTAGCCAAAAACATTCAGTACTTC

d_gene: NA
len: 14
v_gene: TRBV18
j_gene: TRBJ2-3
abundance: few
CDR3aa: CASSTGTNTDTQYF
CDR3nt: TGTGCCAGCTCAACCGGGACCAACACAGATACGCAGTATTTT

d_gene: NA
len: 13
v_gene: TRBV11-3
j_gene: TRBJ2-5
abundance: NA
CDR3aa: CASSLGSLGTQYF
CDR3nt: TGTGCCAGCAGCTTAGGCTCCCTGGGGACCCAGTACTTC

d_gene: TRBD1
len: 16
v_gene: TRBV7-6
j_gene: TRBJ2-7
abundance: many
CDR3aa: CASSLGAGTGSYEQYF
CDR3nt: TGTGCCAGCAGCTTAGGGGCCGGGACAGGATCCTACGAGCAGTACTTC

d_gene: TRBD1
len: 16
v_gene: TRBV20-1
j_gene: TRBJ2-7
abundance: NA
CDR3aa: CSAREPGGNGGYEQYF
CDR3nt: TGCAGTGCTAGAGAGCCAGGGGGTAATGGTGGCTACGAGCAGTACTTC

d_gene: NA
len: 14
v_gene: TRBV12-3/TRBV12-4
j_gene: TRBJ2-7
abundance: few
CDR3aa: CASAGVISSYEQYF
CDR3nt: TGTGCCAGCGCCGGGGTCATAAGCTCCTACGAGCAGTACTTC

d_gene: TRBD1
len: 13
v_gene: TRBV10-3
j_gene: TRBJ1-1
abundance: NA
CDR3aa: CANGQGRNTEAFF
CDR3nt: TGTGCCAACGGACAGGGCAGGAACACTGAAGCTTTCTTT

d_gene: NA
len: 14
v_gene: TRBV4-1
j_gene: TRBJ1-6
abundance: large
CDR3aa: CASSQDKGRSPLHF
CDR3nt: TGCGCCAGCAGCCAAGACAAGGGGAGGTCACCCCTCCACTTT

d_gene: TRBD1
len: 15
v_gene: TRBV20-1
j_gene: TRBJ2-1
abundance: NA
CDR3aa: CSARRDRVSYNEQFF
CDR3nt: TGCAGTGCTAGAAGGGACAGGGTCTCCTACAATGAGCAGTTCTTC

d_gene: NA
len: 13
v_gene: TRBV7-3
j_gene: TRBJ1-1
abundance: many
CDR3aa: CASSSDRYTEAFF
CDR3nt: TGTGCCAGCAGCTCGGACCGATACACTGAAGCTTTCTTT

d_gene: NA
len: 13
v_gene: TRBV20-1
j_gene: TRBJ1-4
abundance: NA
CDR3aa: CSASDRLGEKLFF
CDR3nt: TGCAGTGCTAGTGACAGATTGGGCGAAAAACTGTTTTTT

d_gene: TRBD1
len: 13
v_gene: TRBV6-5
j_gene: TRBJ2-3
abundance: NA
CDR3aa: CVSLDRQTDTQYF
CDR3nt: TGTGTCAGCCTGGACAGGCAGACAGATACGCAGTATTTT

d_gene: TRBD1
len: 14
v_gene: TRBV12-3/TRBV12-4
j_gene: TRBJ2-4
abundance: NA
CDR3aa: CASSPGQGGDIQYF
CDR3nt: TGTGCCAGCAGTCCCGGACAGGGTGGGGACATTCAGTACTTC

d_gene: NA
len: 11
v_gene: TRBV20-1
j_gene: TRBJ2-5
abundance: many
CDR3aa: CSALQQETQYF
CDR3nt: TGCAGTGCCCTTCAGCAAGAGACCCAGTACTTC